This TCR beta chain was recovered during a study of low-dose radiotherapy and immunotherapy resistance in tumors. Study context: Cyclophosphamide went in intravenously at 200 mg/m2 every two weeks, one day before radiation and immunotherapy.

This clonotype was picked up many times. Trimming cost V 4 bases and J 9 bases; bases outside gene matches: 14. Germline V gene data show CDR1 as LNHDA and CDR2 as SQIVND (reference sequence). The CDR3 contains 16 residues. Covering alpha and beta chains, TRAV- and TRBV-specific primers were used for the first-strand cDNA. The authors ran 15 to 20 PCR cycles to amplify TCRs with a constant-region primer and V-primer adapter. After the mRNA was isolated, it was amplified using in vitro transcription. TCRdb reanalysed the reads using MiXCR and keeps one entry per CDR3 protein. The sample has about 100,000 distinct CDR3 sequences; less than 25% are singletons. Described time point: after trial treatment. Regarding treatment: LDRT plus nivolumab, ipilimumab, low-dose cyclophosphamide and aspirin (RACIN trial).

The chain joins TRBV19 to TRBJ2-3, with 9 bases that match TRBD2. The sequence was obtained from a male donor with prostate cancer. This specimen consisted of PBMCs, obtained after low-dose radiotherapy plus immunotherapy. In DNA form, the CDR3 reads TGTGCCAGTAGTAAAAAACACCAGCTAGCGGGGAAAACGCAGTATTTT. Amino acids: CASSKKHQLAGKTQYF.